A selection of T cell receptor beta chains follows, all from one sample in a study of response to subunit inactivated influenza vaccine. TCRdb fed the RT-PCR reads into MiXCR, producing one record per CDR3 protein. The sample lists 800,000 to 1,000,000 distinct CDR3 sequences, 20% to 25% occurring once. Sequenced here: PBMCs from blood, sampled roughly 5 days after vaccination. These receptors were collected from a man aged 50-59 years who received an inactivated influenza vaccine. The CDR3 runs from the conserved cysteine through the conserved F or W. A D gene is named only where the DNA matches it firmly. Only some rows state a clone size, as once, few, many or a class for expanded clones.

TRBJ2-7,TRBV20-1,TRBD2,-,CSASNPGGAGYEQYF,TGCAGTGCTAGCAACCCGGGGGGGGCGGGCTACGAGCAGTACTTC
TRBJ2-7,TRBV2,-,many,CASSAGEQYF,TGTGCCAGCAGTGCGGGCGAGCAGTACTTC
TRBJ2-7,TRBV5-5,-,-,CASSLALGAAGLEQYF,TGTGCCAGCAGCTTGGCTCTCGGGGCAGCGGGCCTCGAGCAGTACTTC
TRBJ2-3,TRBV12-3/TRBV12-4,-,few,CASSRDGRTDTQYF,TGTGCCAGCAGCCGGGACGGACGCACAGATACGCAGTATTTT
TRBJ1-5,TRBV5-5,-,many,CASSTGSSNQPQHF,TGTGCCAGCTCAACCGGTAGTAGCAATCAGCCCCAGCATTTT
TRBJ2-7,TRBV9,-,once,CASSVAEGWYYEQYF,TGTGCCAGCAGCGTAGCTGAGGGTTGGTACTACGAGCAGTACTTC
TRBJ1-6,TRBV7-2,-,-,CASSPGRNNNSPLHF,TGTGCCAGCAGTCCCGGGAGAAATAATAATTCACCCCTCCACTTT
TRBJ2-2,TRBV4-3,-,-,CASSQSRGSLAGELFF,TGCGCCAGCAGCCAATCCCGGGGGTCCCTCGCCGGGGAGCTGTTTTTT
TRBJ2-1,TRBV21-1,-,-,CASSKQGETSGDGNEQFF,TGTGCCAGCAGCAAACAGGGGGAGACTAGCGGGGACGGTAATGAGCAGTTCTTC
TRBJ1-3,TRBV12-3/TRBV12-4,-,-,CATSWASGNTIYF,TGTGCCACGTCCTGGGCCTCTGGAAACACCATATATTTT
TRBJ2-7,TRBV5-1,TRBD2,-,CASSASVLAGIHEQYF,TGCGCCAGCAGCGCGAGTGTGCTAGCGGGGATCCACGAGCAGTACTTC
TRBJ2-5,TRBV10-3,TRBD2,few,CAISGGLAETQYF,TGTGCCATCAGTGGGGGACTAGCGGAGACCCAGTACTTC
TRBJ1-1,TRBV6-2/TRBV6-3,-,-,CASSFTRENTEAFF,TGTGCCAGCAGTTTCACGAGAGAGAACACTGAAGCTTTCTTT
TRBJ1-1,TRBV20-1,-,-,CSASPGGGFSFF,TGCAGTGCTAGCCCAGGCGGAGGTTTCTCTTTCTTT
TRBJ2-7,TRBV7-8,-,few,CASSLGGWSYEQYF,TGTGCCAGCAGCTTAGGGGGTTGGTCCTACGAGCAGTACTTC
TRBJ1-2,TRBV12-3/TRBV12-4,-,-,CASSFQRNYGYTF,TGTGCCAGCAGTTTCCAGAGAAACTATGGCTACACCTTC
TRBJ2-7,TRBV5-1,TRBD1,few,CASSLELGQGYEQYF,TGCGCCAGCAGCTTGGAGTTGGGACAGGGGTACGAGCAGTACTTC
TRBJ2-6,TRBV10-2,-,-,CASSESRAGANVLTF,TGCGCCAGCAGTGAGTCACGTGCTGGGGCCAACGTCCTGACTTTC
TRBJ1-5,TRBV7-2,-,-,CASSVSTDSNQPQHF,TGTGCCAGCAGCGTGTCGACGGATAGCAATCAGCCCCAGCATTTT
TRBJ2-1,TRBV7-2,-,-,CASRNYNEQFF,TGTGCCAGCAGGAACTACAATGAGCAGTTCTTC
TRBJ2-2,TRBV2,-,-,CASRLDTGELFF,TGTGCCAGCAGACTGGACACCGGGGAGCTGTTTTTT
TRBJ2-3,TRBV7-2,-,-,CASNKPAPTDTQYF,TGTGCCAGCAACAAACCGGCTCCCACAGATACGCAGTATTTT
TRBJ2-2,TRBV5-1,TRBD2,-,CASSAVAGDTGELFF,TGCGCCAGCAGCGCCGTAGCGGGTGACACCGGGGAGCTGTTTTTT
TRBJ2-7,TRBV5-6,TRBD1,few,CASSWGTAPYEQYF,TGTGCCAGCAGCTGGGGGACAGCTCCCTACGAGCAGTACTTC
TRBJ2-1,TRBV4-3,TRBD2,-,CASSQDVLAGGIEQFF,TGCGCCAGCAGCCAAGATGTCCTAGCGGGAGGAATTGAGCAGTTCTTC
TRBJ1-3,TRBV20-1,TRBD1,-,CSARAPGQGLSGNTIYF,TGCAGTGCTAGAGCTCCGGGACAGGGACTAAGTGGAAACACCATATATTTT
TRBJ2-3,TRBV20-1,TRBD2,once,CSAKPGTTARNTQYF,TGCAGTGCCAAACCCGGGACTACTGCACGCAATACGCAGTATTTT
TRBJ2-1,TRBV10-3,-,-,CAISVTTWGSGNEQFF,TGTGCCATCAGCGTTACGACGTGGGGCTCCGGCAATGAGCAGTTCTTC
TRBJ2-7,TRBV5-1,TRBD1,-,CASSFFRDRNEQYF,TGCGCCAGCAGCTTTTTCCGGGACAGGAACGAGCAGTACTTC
TRBJ2-7,TRBV7-9,-,many,CASSLKTGSYEQYF,TGTGCCAGCAGCTTGAAGACAGGATCCTACGAGCAGTACTTC
TRBJ2-7,TRBV18,-,-,CASSPQTRVHEQYF,TGTGCCAGCTCACCCCAAACCAGGGTGCACGAGCAGTACTTC
TRBJ2-3,TRBV7-8,-,few,CASSLDGTYRTDTQYF,TGTGCCAGCAGCCTAGACGGGACCTATCGCACAGATACGCAGTATTTT
TRBJ2-5,TRBV12-3/TRBV12-4,-,many,CASSLRELGTQYF,TGTGCCAGCAGTTTGAGGGAGCTCGGGACCCAGTACTTC
TRBJ2-5,TRBV12-3/TRBV12-4,TRBD2,few,CASSPKTSPRQETQYF,TGTGCCAGCAGCCCAAAGACTAGCCCCAGACAAGAGACCCAGTACTTC
TRBJ2-5,TRBV4-1,-,-,CASSQVMTETQYF,TGCGCCAGCAGCCAAGTTATGACGGAGACCCAGTACTTC
TRBJ2-1,TRBV11-2,-,-,CASSLDWLGEQFF,TGTGCCAGCAGCTTAGATTGGCTGGGTGAGCAGTTCTTC
TRBJ2-2,TRBV7-3,TRBD2,-,CASSSTSGRVWSGELFF,TGTGCCAGCAGCTCGACTAGCGGGAGGGTATGGTCCGGGGAGCTGTTTTTT
TRBJ1-2,TRBV19,-,-,CASTGPIYGYTF,TGTGCCAGTACGGGCCCGATCTATGGCTACACCTTC
TRBJ2-4,TRBV28,TRBD2,few,CASNRLGTSGVAKNIQYF,TGTGCCAGCAATCGCCTCGGGACTAGCGGAGTAGCCAAAAACATTCAGTACTTC
TRBJ2-3,TRBV4-3,-,few,CASSQDRGRSSTDTQYF,TGCGCCAGCAGCCAAGATCGTGGCAGATCTAGCACAGATACGCAGTATTTT
TRBJ2-7,TRBV6-2/TRBV6-3,TRBD1,-,CASSRQTGGRPYEQYF,TGTGCCAGCAGTCGCCAGACAGGGGGCAGACCCTACGAGCAGTACTTC
TRBJ2-5,TRBV30,TRBD2,-,CAWGRTSLETQYF,TGTGCCTGGGGTCGGACTAGCTTGGAGACCCAGTACTTC
TRBJ2-7,TRBV7-2,TRBD2,many,CASSRSGAATYEQYF,TGTGCCAGCAGCCGGAGCGGGGCAGCTACCTACGAGCAGTACTTC
TRBJ2-7,TRBV4-1,-,few,CASSQDAGQGDPYEQYF,TGCGCCAGCAGCCAAGACGCGGGACAAGGGGACCCCTACGAGCAGTACTTC
TRBJ2-3,TRBV5-1,TRBD2,-,CASSFSGRTADTQYF,TGCGCCAGCAGCTTTAGCGGGAGAACCGCAGATACGCAGTATTTT
TRBJ2-5,TRBV28,TRBD2,-,CASSPLRLAGQETQYF,TGTGCCAGCAGTCCATTGCGCCTAGCGGGACAAGAGACCCAGTACTTC
TRBJ1-1,TRBV10-3,-,-,CAISKTEIGTEAFF,TGTGCCATCAGCAAAACAGAGATAGGGACTGAAGCTTTCTTT
TRBJ1-1,TRBV20-1,-,few,CSARSDKTGNTEAFF,TGCAGTGCTAGATCTGATAAGACAGGTAACACTGAAGCTTTCTTT
TRBJ2-7,TRBV29-1,TRBD1,few,CSVTGDRGFYEQYF,TGCAGCGTGACGGGTGACAGGGGTTTCTACGAGCAGTACTTC
TRBJ2-1,TRBV2,-,-,CASSYGRRGAYNEQFF,TGTGCCAGCAGCTACGGAAGGCGGGGCGCCTACAATGAGCAGTTCTTC
TRBJ2-3,TRBV27,TRBD1,few,CASKTQGSTDTQYF,TGTGCCAGCAAGACACAGGGGAGCACAGATACGCAGTATTTT
TRBJ2-5,TRBV4-1,-,-,CASSGREQETQYF,TGCGCCAGCAGCGGACGGGAACAAGAGACCCAGTACTTC
TRBJ2-1,TRBV13,TRBD2,once,CASSPVGLAGGSPYNEQFF,TGTGCCAGCAGCCCGGTGGGACTAGCGGGGGGTTCACCATACAATGAGCAGTTCTTC
TRBJ2-1,TRBV24-1,TRBD2,few,CATSDSATSGRRLNEQFF,TGTGCCACCAGTGATTCAGCAACTAGCGGAAGAAGACTTAATGAGCAGTTCTTC
TRBJ2-7,TRBV4-3,-,-,CASSQDRRVTYEQYF,TGCGCCAGCAGCCAAGATAGGAGGGTTACCTACGAGCAGTACTTC